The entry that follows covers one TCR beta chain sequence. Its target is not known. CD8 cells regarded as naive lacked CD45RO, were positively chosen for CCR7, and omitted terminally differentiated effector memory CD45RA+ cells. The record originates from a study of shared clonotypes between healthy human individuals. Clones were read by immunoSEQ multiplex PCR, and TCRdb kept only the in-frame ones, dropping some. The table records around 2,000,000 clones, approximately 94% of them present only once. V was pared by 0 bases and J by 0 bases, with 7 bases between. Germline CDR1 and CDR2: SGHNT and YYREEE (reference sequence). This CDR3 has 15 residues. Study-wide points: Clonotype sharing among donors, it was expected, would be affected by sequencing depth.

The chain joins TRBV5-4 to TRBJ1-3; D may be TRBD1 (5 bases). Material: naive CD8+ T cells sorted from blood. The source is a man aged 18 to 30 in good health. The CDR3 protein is CASSLGGTSGNTIYF. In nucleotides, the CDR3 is TGTGCCAGCAGCTTGGGGGGGACCTCTGGAAACACCATATATTTT.